A few counts support the clone carrying this T cell receptor beta chain. What it binds is unknown. The data belong to a study of T cells after yellow fever vaccination. Study outcomes and limitations: The booster response re-showed most primary clones: 95% to 96% CD4, approximately 86% CD8. The secondary response was weaker, and its peak arrived faster, on day 5 versus 15. A small share of clonotypes appeared in both CD4 and CD8 compartments.

UMIs and a universal primer site were added when TCR cDNA was made by 5'RACE template switching. TCRdb ran MiXCR on the 5' RACE reads and lists one entry per CDR3 protein. Of fewer than 650,000 distinct CDR3 sequences in the sample, roughly a fifth were seen once. This TCR was sampled from a man aged 18 to 29 who received the YFV17D yellow fever vaccine. The specimen was PBMCs, collected approximately 22 days after the first yellow fever vaccination.

The CDR3 protein is CSAPNRGEQFF. The CDR3 DNA reads TGCAGTGCCCCTAACAGGGGTGAGCAGTTCTTC. The V and J genes are TRBV20-1 and TRBJ2-1, with 7 bases that match TRBD1. V trimming: 6 bases; J trimming: 9 bases; junction bases outside the gene matches: 5. Germline lookup yields CDR1 DFQATT and CDR2 SNEGSKA (reference sequence). The CDR3 is 11 residues long.